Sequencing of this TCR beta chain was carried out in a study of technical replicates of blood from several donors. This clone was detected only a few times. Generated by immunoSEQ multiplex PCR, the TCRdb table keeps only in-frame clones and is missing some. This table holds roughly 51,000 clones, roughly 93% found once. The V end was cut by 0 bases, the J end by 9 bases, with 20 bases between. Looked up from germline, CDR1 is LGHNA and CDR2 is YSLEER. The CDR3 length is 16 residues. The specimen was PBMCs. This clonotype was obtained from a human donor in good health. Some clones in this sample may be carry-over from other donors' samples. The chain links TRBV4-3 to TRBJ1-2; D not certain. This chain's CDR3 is CASSQDGYARTGRYTF. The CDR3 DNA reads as TGCGCCAGCAGCCAAGACGGCTATGCACGGACTGGGCGCTACACCTTC.